Below, 16 T cell receptor beta chains from the same sample are listed, as sequenced in a study of blood T cell repertoires in COVID-19. Measured with immunoSEQ multiplex PCR; TCRdb has only the in-frame clones, and not every one. The sample holds tens of thousands of clones, 89% seen once. The sequenced sample consisted of peripheral blood. The source is a man aged 60 to 75 with COVID-19, enrolled during active disease.

The rearrangement uses TRBV6-5 and TRBJ1-6; 7 bases match TRBD1. V lost 4 bases, J lost 6 bases, and 3 bases stayed unmatched. The CDR3 totals 14 residues. Looked up from germline, CDR1 is MNHEY and CDR2 is SVGAGI. The CDR3 region has the DNA TGTGCCAGCAGTTCGGGACAGCTTAATTCACCCCTCCACTTT. Protein product: CASSSGQLNSPLHF.

This clone is medium-sized by share. The chain uses TRBV9 and TRBJ2-5; D is ambiguous. V was trimmed by 3 bases and J by 5 bases, leaving 23 bases between them. This CDR3 region has 17 residues. CDR1 is SGDLS, CDR2 YYNGEE, per germline. This CDR3 is CASSATSTVDLEETQYF. CDR3 sequence (DNA): TGTGCCAGCAGCGCCACCTCGACGGTTGATTTGGAGGAGACCCAGTACTTC.

The table lists this clone with a count of one. The genes are TRBV25-1 and TRBJ1-5; 9 positions agree with TRBD1. Germline values: CDR1 MGHDK, CDR2 SYGVNS. The junction had 4 bases not matched to a gene; V was cut back by 1 base and J by 6 bases. The length of the CDR3 is 15 residues. The CDR3 here is CASSESGTGIQPQHF. The CDR3 bases are TGTGCCAGCAGTGAATCCGGGACAGGGATTCAGCCCCAGCATTTT.

The chain carries TRBV10-3 and TRBJ1-5; D remains unclear. Between the trimmed V and J ends, which lost 2 bases and 2 bases, there was a span of 10 bases. The V gene's germline CDR1 is ENHRY and CDR2 SYGVKD. CDR3 length: 15 amino acids. The CDR3 region has the DNA TGTGCCATCAGTGAGGCGGGCGGGGGCAATCAGCCCCAGCATTTT. Its protein is CAISEAGGGNQPQHF.

The rearrangement uses TRBV24-1 and TRBJ1-5, with D possibly being TRBD1 (6 bases). Germline V gene lookup returns CDR1 KGHDR and CDR2 SFDVKD. V lost 9 bases, J lost 1 base, and 6 bases lay in between. The CDR3 covers 12 residues. The CDR3 DNA follows: TGTGCCACCCAGGGGAGCAATCAGCCCCAGCATTTT. Its protein product is CATQGSNQPQHF.

V is TRBV10-2 and J is TRBJ2-7; 11 bases are a match to TRBD2. V trimming: 7 bases; J trimming: 7 bases; junction bases outside the gene matches: 9. This CDR3 contains 14 residues. Per germline, CDR1 WSHSY and CDR2 SAAADI. CDR3 bases: TGCGCCAGCACCAGCTTAGCGGGAGGGGTAGAGCAGTACTTC. Translating gives CASTSLAGGVEQYF.

This chain connects TRBV4-1 to TRBJ2-1, with D possibly being TRBD1 (6 bases). CDR3 length equals 16 residues. V was pared by 1 base and J by 7 bases, with 17 bases between. Germline V gene sequence: CDR1 MGHRA, CDR2 YSYEKL. CDR3 amino acids: CASSQGNQGYWNEQFF. The CDR3 bases are TGCGCCAGCAGCCAAGGAAACCAGGGGTATTGGAATGAGCAGTTCTTC.

The rearrangement links TRBV3-1 (or the pseudogene TRBV3-2) to TRBJ2-1, with TRBD1 identical over 9 bases. This CDR3 contains 16 residues. CDR1 LGHDT and CDR2 YNNKEL come from the germline V gene (reference sequence). Losses at the gene ends were 4 bases for V and 2 bases for J; bases not matched to a gene: 6. The CDR3 bases are TGTGCCAGCAGCCCCCCTACAGGGGGCCCCTACAATGAGCAGTTCTTC. It encodes CASSPPTGGPYNEQFF.

The gene calls are TRBV19 and TRBJ2-7, with 9 nucleotides matching TRBD1. Germline CDR1 reads LNHDA; CDR2 reads SQIVND (reference sequence). CDR3 length equals 16 residues. With V trimmed by 4 bases and J by 2 bases, 9 bases remained unmatched. CDR3 coding DNA: TGTGCCAGTAGTAGTAGTGGGACAGGGTTTGCCTACGAGCAGTACTTC. This sequence encodes CASSSSGTGFAYEQYF.

The chain couples TRBV14 to TRBJ1-2, with TRBD1 matching 8 bases. Germline trimming cut 0 bases from V and 3 bases from J; bases unmatched to any gene: 6. This CDR3 has 16 residues. Germline CDR1 and CDR2: SGHDN and FVKESK. The CDR3 coding sequence is TGTGCCAGCAGCCAAGATTCGACAGGGGTGGACTATGGCTACACCTTC. Protein sequence: CASSQDSTGVDYGYTF.

This chain joins TRBV19 and TRBJ1-2; D might be TRBD1 (6 bases). Germline values: CDR1 LNHDA, CDR2 SQIVND (reference sequence). This CDR3 is built from 13 residues. The V gene lost 1 base and the J gene lost 4 bases, with 7 bases spanning the gap. Written as DNA, the CDR3 is TGTGCCAGTAGTATAGCAGGGGCCTATGGCTACACCTTC. Amino acids: CASSIAGAYGYTF.

Of note for this clone: The germline gene is not matched at one end of the junction; a read error may be the cause. The gene calls are TRBV5-1 and TRBJ1-2; D call uncertain. CDR3 length equals 12 residues. Germline CDR1 reads SGHRS; CDR2 reads YFSETQ. The CDR3 bases are TGCGCCAGCAGCTTTACTAACAATGGCTACACCTTC. Encoded protein: CASSFTNNGYTF. The variable domain in full, with the rest retrieved from reference TRBV5-1 and TRBJ1-2, is KAGVTQTPRYLIKTRGQQVTLSCSPISGHRSVSWYQQTPGQGLQFLFEYFSETQRNKGNFPGRFSGRQFSNSRSEMNVSTLELGDSALYLCASSFTNNGYTFGSGTRLTVV.

V gene TRBV7-9 combines with J gene TRBJ2-1; 7 bases are a match to TRBD2. Germline V gives CDR1 SEHNR, CDR2 FQNEAQ (reference sequence). This CDR3 has 17 amino acids. The V segment lost 4 bases and the J segment 4 bases; nucleotides outside the gene matches: 13. CDR3 DNA: TGTGCCAGCAGCTCCGGGGCGGGAGAGGATAGGTACAATGAGCAGTTCTTC. Translation: CASSSGAGEDRYNEQFF.

This chain connects TRBV11-3 to TRBJ2-1; 10 bases agree with TRBD2. The CDR3 is 14 amino acids. Losses at the gene ends were 5 bases for V and 6 bases for J; bases not matched to a gene: 4. From germline, CDR1 is SGHNT and CDR2 YENEEA. CDR3 coding DNA: TGTGCCAGCAGCCTCCAGCGGGAGGGCAATGAGCAGTTCTTC. It translates to CASSLQREGNEQFF.

This clone was detected once. This chain connects TRBV6-2 or TRBV6-3 to TRBJ2-1, with 7 bases fitting TRBD1. V was pared by 2 bases and J by 6 bases, with 7 bases of the junction left unmatched. Germline loops: CDR1 MNHEY, CDR2 SVGEGT. This CDR3 has 15 amino acids. The CDR3 here is CASSYPPHRGNEQFF. The DNA of the CDR3 is TGTGCCAGCAGTTACCCCCCACACAGGGGCAATGAGCAGTTCTTC.

V and J are TRBV6-2 or TRBV6-3 and TRBJ1-2, with unresolved D. Trimming left V 4 bases short and J 5 bases short, with 17 bases between. The CDR3 is 15 residues long. CDR1 is MNHEY and CDR2 is SVGEGT in the germline V gene. CDR3 sequence reads: CASSLLTEERYGYTF. Here the CDR3 DNA reads TGTGCCAGCAGTTTACTGACGGAAGAGAGGTATGGCTACACCTTC.